Shown below are 17 T cell receptor beta chains from a single sample sequenced in a study of T cell responses to AZD1222 COVID-19 vaccine. Produced via immunoSEQ multiplex PCR; TCRdb's table is partial and in-frame only. The sample holds 100,000 to 150,000 clones, more than 70% seen once. Sample: peripheral blood, taken on day 0 of AZD1222 vaccination. These receptors were obtained from an adult in good health.

The chain joins TRBV5-4 to TRBJ2-1; maybe TRBD2 (5 bases). The germline V gene encodes CDR1 SGHNT and CDR2 YYREEE (reference sequence). V lost 1 base and J lost 9, with 14 bases in between. This CDR3 contains 14 residues. The CDR3 nucleotides read TGTGCCAGCAGCTTGCGTTTTGGGGAGACTGAGCAGTTCTTC. This codes for CASSLRFGETEQFF.

The V gene is TRBV19, the J gene TRBJ2-7; TRBD1 is a possible D gene (6 bases). Between the trimmed V and J ends, which lost 6 bases and 5 bases, there was a span of 11 bases. Per the germline V gene, CDR1 is LNHDA and CDR2 is SQIVND (reference sequence). The CDR3 extends over 12 amino acids. The CDR3 loop is CASSQGLNEQYF. CDR3 bases: TGTGCCAGTAGCCAGGGGCTCAACGAGCAGTACTTC.

This clone was observed a few times. CDR3 residues: CASSFDGTGWEQYF. CDR3 coding DNA: TGTGCCAGCAGTTTCGACGGGACAGGGTGGGAGCAGTACTTC. The chain recombines TRBV27 with TRBJ2-7, with 9 bases that match TRBD1. V lost 3 bases to trimming and J lost 7 bases; unmatched junction nucleotides: 7. Germline assignment: CDR1 MNHEY and CDR2 SMNVEV (reference sequence). The CDR3 is made up of 14 amino acids.

The rearrangement links TRBV5-5 to TRBJ1-2; tentative D call: TRBD1 (5 bases). V lost 2 bases and J 5 bases, leaving 10 bases between the germline ends. Germline values: CDR1 SGHKS, CDR2 YYEKEE (reference sequence). This CDR3 comprises 13 residues. The chain's CDR3 is CASSFPTEYGYTF. In nucleotides, the CDR3 is TGTGCCAGCAGCTTCCCGACAGAGTATGGCTACACCTTC.

This clone was seen a single time. The chain recombines TRBV4-3 with TRBJ2-1, with TRBD2 matching 7 bases. The CDR3 spans 15 residues. The J segment lost 7 bases and the V segment lost 4 bases, leaving 10 bases of the junction unmatched. Germline CDR1 LGHNA, CDR2 YSLEER. CDR3 DNA: TGCGCCAGCAGCCCTGAGGTGGGAGGGCCGAATGAGCAGTTCTTC. It yields the protein CASSPEVGGPNEQFF.

The chain is built from TRBV4-2 and TRBJ2-1; D remains unclear. This CDR3 has 13 amino acids. Trimming removed 0 bases at V and 9 bases at J, with 9 bases between. Germline CDR1 reads LGHNA; CDR2 reads YNFKEQ. DNA of the CDR3: TGTGCCAGCAGCCAAGATCTGGAAGGTGAGCAGTTCTTC. Residues: CASSQDLEGEQFF.

V usage is TRBV7-9 and J usage is TRBJ2-5; D not resolved. V was shortened by 0 bases and J by 1 base, with 12 bases between the two germline ends. This CDR3 is built from 16 residues. Germline-derived CDR1 and CDR2 are SEHNR and FQNEAQ (reference sequence). CDR3 loop: CASSLAFGLAQETQYF. In DNA form, the CDR3 reads TGTGCCAGCAGCTTAGCGTTCGGGTTGGCCCAAGAGACCCAGTACTTC.

This chain's CDR3 is CASRPAGQGSNEQFF. CDR3 sequence (DNA): TGTGCCAGCAGACCTGCGGGACAGGGGAGCAATGAGCAGTTCTTC. This chain connects TRBV7-9 to TRBJ2-1, with 10 bases lining up with TRBD1. Trimming removed 6 bases from V and 6 bases from J; junction bases left unmatched: 8. The CDR3 extends over 15 amino acids. CDR1 and CDR2 from the germline V gene are SEHNR and FQNEAQ (reference sequence).

The chain couples TRBV5-1 to TRBJ1-3, with D maybe TRBD1 (5 bases). Deletions cut 4 bases from V and 0 bases from J, with 14 bases between. The germline CDR1 and CDR2 sequences are SGHRS and YFSETQ. CDR3 length: 16 amino acids. This CDR3 reads CASSAETAFSGNTIYF. CDR3 nucleotide sequence: TGCGCCAGCAGCGCGGAGACAGCTTTCTCTGGAAACACCATATATTTT.

The chain joins TRBV7-9 to TRBJ2-7, with a possible D match to TRBD2 (6 bases). Per the germline V gene, CDR1 is SEHNR and CDR2 is FQNEAQ (reference sequence). Trimming removed 8 bases from V and 2 bases from J, with 13 bases in between. CDR3 size: 13 residues. The CDR3: CASGGTETYEQYF. The DNA of the CDR3 is TGTGCCAGCGGGGGGACGGAGACCTACGAGCAGTACTTC. Full variable domain (missing parts from reference TRBV7-9 and TRBJ2-7): DTGVSQNPRHKITKRGQNVTFRCDPISEHNRLYWYRQTLGQGPEFLTYFQNEAQLEKSRLLSDRFSAERPKGSFSTLEIQRTEQGDSAMYLCASGGTETYEQYFGPGTRLTVT.

This chain uses TRBV11-2 with TRBJ2-1; TRBD1 might be the D (6 bases). Trimming removed 5 bases from V and 7 bases from J, with 18 bases in between. The CDR3 extends over 15 amino acids. Germline values: CDR1 SGHAT, CDR2 FQNNGV. CDR3 in amino acids: CASSPSPTGLNEQFF. The CDR3, as DNA: TGTGCCAGCAGCCCCAGCCCAACAGGGTTGAATGAGCAGTTCTTC.

V is TRBV20-1 and J is TRBJ2-4; the D gene is possibly TRBD1 (6 bases). V was clipped by 2 bases and J by 7 bases, with 6 bases between them. This CDR3 is built from 11 residues. Germline assignment: CDR1 DFQATT and CDR2 SNEGSKA (reference sequence). The CDR3 here is CSARQGNIQYF. As DNA, the CDR3 is TGCAGTGCTAGACAGGGGAACATTCAGTACTTC.

The chain links TRBV18 to TRBJ2-7; D is uncertain. From germline, CDR1 is KGHSH and CDR2 LQKENI. With 2 bases removed from V and 7 bases from J, the gap between germline ends came to 6 bases. CDR3 length: 11 residues. The CDR3 loop reads CASSPGREQYF. The CDR3 region has the DNA TGTGCCAGCTCACCAGGTCGGGAGCAGTACTTC.

This clone occurred a few times. The gene calls are TRBV6-5 and TRBJ1-2, with D maybe TRBD1 (6 bases). V was shortened by 7 bases and J by 5 bases, with 11 bases between the two germline ends. Germline V gene data show CDR1 as MNHEY and CDR2 as SVGAGI. This CDR3 contains 12 residues. The CDR3 loop is CASNRDRYGYTF. CDR3 DNA sequence: TGTGCCAGCAACAGGGATCGATATGGCTACACCTTC.

The V and J genes are TRBV7-9 and TRBJ2-2; D may correspond to TRBD1 or TRBD2 (5 bases each). V dropped 3 bases and J dropped 8 bases, with 16 bases sitting between them. The CDR3 has 15 residues. Germline V gene lookup returns CDR1 SEHNR and CDR2 FQNEAQ (reference sequence). The CDR3 here is CASSFRDLPRGELFF. The CDR3 DNA sequence: TGTGCCAGCAGCTTCCGGGACCTACCCAGGGGGGAGCTGTTTTTT.

CDR3 protein: CASSLRGQGIGTDTQYF. CDR3 in DNA: TGTGCCAGCAGCTTGAGGGGACAGGGAATCGGGACAGATACGCAGTATTTT. The genes are TRBV7-9 and TRBJ2-3; 9 nucleotides match TRBD1. The germline CDR1 and CDR2 sequences are SEHNR and FQNEAQ (reference sequence). V dropped 3 bases and J dropped 3; count of bases not matched to a gene: 10. This CDR3 is 17 amino acids long.

The chain uses TRBV4-2 and TRBJ2-4; 12 positions agree with TRBD2. The CDR3 consists of 15 residues. V lost 2 bases, J lost 7 bases, and 3 bases stayed unmatched. Germline CDR1 reads LGHNA; CDR2 reads YNFKEQ. The CDR3 nucleotides read TGTGCCAGCAGCCAAAGAGGGACTAGCGGGAACATTCAGTACTTC. Translation: CASSQRGTSGNIQYF.